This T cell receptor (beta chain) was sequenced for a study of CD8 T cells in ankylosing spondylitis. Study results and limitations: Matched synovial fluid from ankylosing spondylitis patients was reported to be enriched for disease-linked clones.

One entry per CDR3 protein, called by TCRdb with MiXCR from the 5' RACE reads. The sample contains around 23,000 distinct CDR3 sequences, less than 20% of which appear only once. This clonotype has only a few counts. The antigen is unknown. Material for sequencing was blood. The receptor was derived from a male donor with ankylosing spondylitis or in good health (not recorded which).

CDR3 residues: CASSRAQGETQYF. CDR3 in DNA: TGTGCCAGCAGCAGGGCACAGGGTGAGACGCAGTATTTT. V usage is TRBV7-8 and J usage is TRBJ2-3; tentatively, D is TRBD1 (6 bases). V lost 5 bases to trimming and J lost 9 bases, with 15 bases between them. This CDR3 contains 13 residues. The germline CDR1 and CDR2 sequences are SGHVS and FQNEAQ.